This T cell receptor (beta chain) was identified during a study of blood T cell repertoires in COVID-19. Overall study context: Samples came from the United States, Italy and Spain, spanning acute and convalescent COVID-19. Sources were T cells, B-cell-depleted T cells, or PBMCs; the material itself was cDNA or gDNA.

As originally analysed: Cell counts per sample came from amplifying reference gene primers. Using immunoSEQ multiplex PCR, the repertoire was profiled, and TCRdb retains in-frame clones only, with some absent. V and J calls and clone size are given by that table; D and trimming were obtained from the DNA. The sample yields roughly 90,000 clones, approximately 87% seen once. This CDR3 is 16 amino acids long. V lost 4 bases and J 4 bases, leaving 17 bases between the germline ends. Germline values: CDR1 MNHEY, CDR2 SMNVEV (reference sequence). The TCR comes from a human donor in a cohort sampled during active COVID-19. The rearrangement joins TRBV27 to TRBJ2-1; possibly TRBD2 for D (6 bases). Material: peripheral blood. This chain's CDR3 is CASSWTNTPSYNEQFF. The CDR3, as DNA: TGTGCCAGCAGTTGGACTAATACCCCGTCTTACAATGAGCAGTTCTTC.